This TCR beta chain was captured by sequencing in a study of metastatic and nonmetastatic thyroid tumors. Patients underwent thyroid surgery, and none had received any treatment before it. V lost 4 bases and J 0 bases, leaving 6 bases between the germline ends. This CDR3 is 14 amino acids long. Per germline, CDR1 SNHLY and CDR2 FYNNEI. Source study methods: In papillary thyroid cancer, a distant-metastasis classifier was built using CDR3 differences across clinicopathological groups. TCRdb recomputed clones from the PCR reads via MiXCR. It is TCRdb's table, rather than the study itself, that gives the V and J calls and clone size. The table has some 7,800 clones, roughly 29% seen once. Only a few counts were recorded for this clone.

The chain combines TRBV2 with TRBJ2-2; D is unresolved. Sequenced sample: tumor tissue. The receptor was derived from a female donor with papillary thyroid cancer or a benign thyroid nodule (not recorded which). Some clones in this sample may be carry-over from other donors' samples. The CDR3 nucleotides are TGTGCCAGCAGTGGGCTACCGAACACCGGGGAGCTGTTTTTT. Protein product: CASSGLPNTGELFF.